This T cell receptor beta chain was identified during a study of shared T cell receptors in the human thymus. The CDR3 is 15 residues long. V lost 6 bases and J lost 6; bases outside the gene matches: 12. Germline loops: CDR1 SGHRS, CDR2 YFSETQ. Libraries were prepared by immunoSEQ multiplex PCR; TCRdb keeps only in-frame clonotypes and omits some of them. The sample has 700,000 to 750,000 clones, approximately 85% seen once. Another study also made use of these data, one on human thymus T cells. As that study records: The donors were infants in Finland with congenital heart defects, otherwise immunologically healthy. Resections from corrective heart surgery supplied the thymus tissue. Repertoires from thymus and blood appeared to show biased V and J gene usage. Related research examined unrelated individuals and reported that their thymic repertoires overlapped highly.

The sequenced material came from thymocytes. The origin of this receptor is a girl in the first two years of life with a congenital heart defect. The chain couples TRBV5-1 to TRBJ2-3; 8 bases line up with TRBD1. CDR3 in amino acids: CASKSPRGQGDTQYF. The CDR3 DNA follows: TGCGCCAGCAAATCTCCCAGAGGACAGGGCGATACGCAGTATTTT.